The entry below gives a single TCR beta chain sequence along with its context. Its antigen is unidentified. The sample is drawn from a study of neurological immune-mediated disorders. Overall study results and limits: Any association between clinical or MRI features and the multiple sclerosis repertoire cluster was absent.

The CDR3 is 14 amino acids. Trimming took off 2 bases at V and 6 bases at J, with 10 bases between the two ends. Per germline, CDR1 SGHTA and CDR2 FQGNSA. Every sequencing run returned over 170 million TCR-beta sequences, which were derived from 15-18 subjects. TCRdb recomputed calls from the 5' RACE reads with MiXCR, one row per CDR3 protein. The sample has about 95,000 distinct CDR3 sequences; approximately 3.3% are singletons. This TCR was recovered from a young woman with multiple sclerosis. The rearrangement uses TRBV7-2 and TRBJ2-2; unclear D gene. Sequencing was performed on PBMCs. This CDR3 reads CASSLTPEAGELFF. As DNA, the CDR3 is TGTGCCAGCAGCTTAACCCCAGAGGCCGGGGAGCTGTTTTTT.